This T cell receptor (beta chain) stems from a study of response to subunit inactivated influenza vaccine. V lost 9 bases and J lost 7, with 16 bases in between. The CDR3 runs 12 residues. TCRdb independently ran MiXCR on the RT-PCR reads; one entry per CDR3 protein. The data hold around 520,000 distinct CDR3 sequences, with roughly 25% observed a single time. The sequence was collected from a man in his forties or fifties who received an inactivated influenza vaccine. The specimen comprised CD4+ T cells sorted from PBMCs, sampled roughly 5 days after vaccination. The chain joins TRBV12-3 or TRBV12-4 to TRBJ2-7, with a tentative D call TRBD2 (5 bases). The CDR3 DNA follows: TGTGCCAGTGGGAGCCCCCCGGGGGAGCAGTACTTC. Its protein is CASGSPPGEQYF.